These 5 T cell receptor beta chains were all obtained from the same sample, sequenced in a study of shared clonotypes between healthy human individuals. Clones were sequenced by immunoSEQ multiplex PCR, and TCRdb holds only the in-frame ones, with some missing. The data show some 530,000 clones, 60% to 80% seen once. Sample: PBMCs. All receptors come from a woman in her forties in good health. Some clones in this sample may be carry-over from other donors' samples.

The chain has TRBV11-2 and TRBJ2-5, with D possibly TRBD2 on 6 matching bases. V lost 4 bases to trimming and J lost 5 bases, with 14 bases between them. The CDR3 is 14 residues long. Germline assignment: CDR1 SGHAT and CDR2 FQNNGV. CDR3 in amino acids: CASSSMRGRETQYF. The CDR3 DNA is TGTGCCAGCAGCTCCATGAGAGGGAGGGAGACCCAGTACTTC.

This clone was seen a few times. Other DNA variants within this sample encode the same CDR3. The chain recombines TRBV19 with TRBJ1-5; D is unresolved. The V end was cut by 5 bases, the J end by 5 bases, with 10 bases between. The CDR3 length is 13 residues. The V gene's germline CDR1 is LNHDA and CDR2 SQIVND (reference sequence). In nucleotides, the CDR3 is TGTGCCAGTAGTCCCGACCGCGATCAGCCCCAGCATTTT. This encodes CASSPDRDQPQHF.

This clone appeared once. The rearrangement uses TRBV2 and TRBJ1-5; D uncertain. The CDR3 has 13 residues. Germline loops: CDR1 SNHLY, CDR2 FYNNEI. V was trimmed by 6 bases and J by 6 bases, leaving 12 bases between them. Here the CDR3 reads CASRGSLGQPQHF. The CDR3 bases are TGTGCCAGCAGGGGGTCCCTGGGTCAGCCCCAGCATTTT.

The chain is built from TRBV5-1 and TRBJ2-7, with TRBD2 identical over 11 bases. Germline CDR1 and CDR2: SGHRS and YFSETQ. The V gene end was trimmed by 5 bases and the J gene end by 2 bases; junction bases not matched to a gene: 3. The length of the CDR3 is 14 residues. The CDR3, as DNA: TGCGCCAGCAGACCACTAGCGGGAGCCTACGAGCAGTACTTC. Its protein is CASRPLAGAYEQYF.

The chain recombines TRBV21-1 with TRBJ2-7; the table's D gene call, TRBD1, was not cross checked with the DNA. TRBV21-1 is given as a pseudogene. This CDR3 comprises 19 residues. The CDR3 protein is CASSNRRTGAMVEDYEQYF. CDR3 nucleotides: TGTGCCAGCAGCAATCGTCGCACAGGGGCTATGGTGGAAGACTACGAGCAGTACTTC.